The rows below give T cell receptor beta chains drawn from one sample of a study of CD8+CD57+ T cells in acquired aplastic anemia. TCRdb processed the reads anew with MiXCR; each CDR3 protein has one entry. The top ten hold 2% to 3% of the sample, which has roughly 130,000 distinct CDR3 sequences, 48% seen once. Source material: sorted CD4+, CD8+, or CD8+CD57+ T cells (not recorded which) from PBMCs. Receptor source: a human donor in good health, serving as a control. The CDR3 runs from the conserved cysteine through the conserved F or W. D genes are given only for firm matches. Not every row has a clone size; where given, it reads once, few, many or a size class.

TRBV20-1	.	.	TRBJ1-1	CSAGYDGADFF	TGCAGTGCTGGGTACGACGGGGCGGATTTCTTT
TRBV29-1	.	TRBD1	TRBJ1-2	CSVETGGSYGYTF	TGCAGCGTTGAAACAGGGGGCAGCTATGGCTACACCTTC
TRBV10-3	few	.	TRBJ1-2	CAIAWGLTPLSDGYTF	TGTGCCATTGCGTGGGGCCTCACCCCCCTATCGGATGGCTACACCTTC
TRBV6-5	many	.	TRBJ1-6	CASSYSDTPYNSPLHF	TGTGCCAGCAGTTACTCGGACACACCTTATAATTCACCCCTCCACTTT
TRBV29-1	.	TRBD1	TRBJ2-7	CSVVYRGVNEQYF	TGCAGCGTAGTCTACAGGGGTGTGAACGAGCAGTACTTC
TRBV7-9	many	TRBD2	TRBJ2-3	CASSGRAGVLGTDTQYF	TGTGCCAGCAGCGGAAGAGCGGGGGTGTTGGGTACAGATACGCAGTATTTT
TRBV19	.	TRBD2	TRBJ2-7	CASSKASGYSYEQYF	TGTGCCAGTAGTAAGGCTAGCGGCTACTCCTACGAGCAGTACTTC
TRBV7-6	few	TRBD2	TRBJ2-7	CASSLAASGRWGEQYF	TGTGCCAGCAGCTTAGCGGCTAGCGGGAGATGGGGCGAGCAGTACTTC
TRBV7-2	.	.	TRBJ2-7	CASSLVGWGEQYF	TGTGCCAGCAGCTTAGTAGGGTGGGGCGAGCAGTACTTC
TRBV6-1	few	.	TRBJ2-1	CASIEPRLPINNEQFF	TGTGCCAGCATAGAACCCAGGCTCCCGATAAACAATGAGCAGTTCTTC
TRBV20-1	many	.	TRBJ2-2	CSASWGTGELFF	TGCAGTGCTAGTTGGGGCACCGGGGAGCTGTTTTTT
TRBV19	.	.	TRBJ1-3	CASTESGGTGNTIYF	TGTGCCAGTACTGAATCGGGAGGGACTGGAAACACCATATATTTT